What follows describes a single TCR beta chain. Some clones are missing from TCRdb's copy, which holds only in-frame ones; the method was immunoSEQ multiplex PCR. The sample records 95,000 to 150,000 clones, approximately 80% being singletons. The data were obtained in a study of blood T cell repertoires in COVID-19. This CDR3 comprises 13 residues. V was trimmed by 2 bases and J by 2 bases, leaving 6 bases between them. The sample comprised peripheral blood. This receptor was taken from a woman aged 50 to 60 with acute or convalescent COVID-19. The V gene is TRBV12-3 or TRBV12-4, the J gene TRBJ1-1; D gene unclear. The CDR3 region has the DNA TGTGCCAGCAGTTTACTTGTAAACACTGAAGCTTTCTTT. Translated: CASSLLVNTEAFF.